Presented here are 13 T cell receptor beta chains from one specimen sequenced in a study of T cells in Graves' hyperthyroidism and ophthalmopathy. Authors of the study amplified TCR beta CDR3 regions from RNA transcripts. Researchers ran a first-round RT-PCR on the TCR CDR3 using the HTBI primer set. Using its own MiXCR run on the multiplex PCR reads, TCRdb lists one record per CDR3 protein. This repertoire shows fewer than 650,000 distinct CDR3 sequences, 13% to 15% found once; its top ten account for roughly 13%. Sequencing was carried out using blood. All receptors come from a woman between 35 and 50 years old with Graves' hyperthyroidism.

As regards this clonotype: It may be a read error: a sequence one base away is much more abundant. The chain uses TRBV12-3 or TRBV12-4 and TRBJ1-2; 10 nucleotides line up with TRBD1. Trimming removed 1 base from V and 8 bases from J; junction bases left unmatched: 10. This CDR3 is 16 amino acids long. CDR3 sequence: CASSLGLGTGDGGYTF. As DNA, the CDR3 is TGTGCCAGCAGTTTAGGTCTCGGGACAGGGGACGGGGGCTACACCTTC.

This chain uses TRBV4-1 with TRBJ1-5, with a tentative D call TRBD1 (5 bases). Germline CDR1 and CDR2: MGHRA and YSYEKL. The CDR3 contains 15 residues. Trimming stripped 4 bases from V and 5 bases from J, with 15 bases between. Here the CDR3 reads CASSPRASGDQPQHF. The CDR3 DNA is TGCGCCAGCAGCCCACGGGCTTCGGGGGATCAGCCCCAGCATTTT.

The chain joins TRBV2 to TRBJ2-1; D gene ambiguous. Germline V gene sequence: CDR1 SNHLY, CDR2 FYNNEI. V was shortened by 10 bases and J by 8 bases, with 24 bases between the two germline ends. The CDR3 is made up of 15 amino acids. The CDR3, as DNA: TGTGCCACCACCCTGCCCCGTAGAAGGTACCATGAGCAGTTCTTC. It specifies CATTLPRRRYHEQFF.

The chain uses TRBV15 and TRBJ2-1; D remains unclear. CDR1 and CDR2 from the germline V gene are LNHNV and YYDKDF (reference sequence). The CDR3 covers 13 residues. V gave up 2 bases and J gave up 10 bases, with 12 bases separating them. The CDR3 DNA reads TGTGCCACCAGCAGAACCCCCGAGAGCGAGCAGTTCTTC. This encodes CATSRTPESEQFF.

Regarding this clonotype: One base away lies a much larger clone, so this may be a sequencing read error. This chain links TRBV29-1 with TRBJ2-7; no definite D call. CDR1 and CDR2 (germline): SQVTM, ANQGSEA. The CDR3 has 13 amino acids. The CDR3 reads CGVEGRKDYEQYF. The CDR3 bases are TGCGGCGTTGAAGGCAGGAAAGACTACGAGCAGTACTTC.

This clonotype was seen a handful of times. The rearrangement uses TRBV30 and TRBJ1-6; D possibly corresponds to TRBD1 (5 bases). Germline loops: CDR1 GTSNPN, CDR2 SVGIG (reference sequence). The CDR3 loop spans 13 amino acids. V was cut by 5 bases and J by 9 bases, with 14 bases left in between. CDR3 DNA sequence: TGTGCCTGGTGGGGGGGGGATAGTTCACCCCTCCACTTT. Amino acid sequence: CAWWGGDSSPLHF.

This clonotype was recorded at least ten times. The V gene is TRBV20-1, the J gene TRBJ2-7, with TRBD2 matching 9 bases. The CDR3 has 16 residues. CDR1 DFQATT and CDR2 SNEGSKA come from the germline V gene (reference sequence). Trimming took 0 bases from V and 2 from J; bases not matched to a gene: 8. CDR3 loop: CSARDGRGGRTYEQYF. As DNA, the CDR3 is TGCAGTGCTAGAGATGGGCGGGGGGGGCGAACCTACGAGCAGTACTTC.

This clonotype has a count of ten or more. The rearrangement links TRBV2 to TRBJ2-5; 10 bases fit TRBD1. V gave up 4 bases and J gave up 4 bases; unmatched junction bases: 3. The CDR3 totals 14 residues. Germline CDR1 reads SNHLY; CDR2 reads FYNNEI. The DNA for the CDR3 is TGTGCCAGCAGTGGGACAGGGGGAAGAGAGACCCAGTACTTC. Translating it yields CASSGTGGRETQYF.

The table lists this clonotype with many counts. V and J are TRBV5-1 and TRBJ2-1; 9 bases line up with TRBD1. This CDR3 region has 16 residues. V trimming: 4 bases; J trimming: 5 bases; junction bases outside the gene matches: 10. The germline CDR1 and CDR2 sequences are SGHRS and YFSETQ. DNA of the CDR3: TGCGCCAGCAGCAGGACGACCGGGACAGGGAACAATGAGCAGTTCTTC. Translation: CASSRTTGTGNNEQFF. The full variable domain, its missing parts supplied by reference TRBV5-1 and TRBJ2-1, is KAGVTQTPRYLIKTRGQQVTLSCSPISGHRSVSWYQQTPGQGLQFLFEYFSETQRNKGNFPGRFSGRQFSNSRSEMNVSTLELGDSALYLCASSRTTGTGNNEQFFGPGTRLTVL.

There are many counts of this clonotype. This chain uses TRBV6-2 or TRBV6-3 with TRBJ2-7; D perhaps matches TRBD2 (6 bases). Germline V gene data show CDR1 as MNHEY and CDR2 as SVGEGT. V was trimmed by 7 bases and J by 5 bases, leaving 24 bases between them. This CDR3 region has 16 residues. This CDR3 is CASNPDWLAVMDEQYF. CDR3 DNA: TGTGCCAGCAATCCGGACTGGTTAGCGGTTATGGACGAGCAGTACTTC.

This clonotype was counted at least ten times. V and J are TRBV7-8 and TRBJ2-5; 13 bases align to TRBD2. The V gene's germline CDR1 is SGHVS and CDR2 FQNEAQ. The trim removed 2 bases at V and 4 bases at J, leaving 7 bases unmatched. This CDR3 is built from 17 residues. The CDR3: CASSLTLAGGPLETQYF. For the CDR3, the DNA is TGTGCCAGCAGCTTAACACTAGCGGGAGGGCCTTTAGAGACCCAGTACTTC.

The chain couples TRBV5-1 to TRBJ2-3, with D perhaps matching TRBD2 (6 bases). This CDR3 spans 15 amino acids. The V and J ends lost 0 bases and 8 bases respectively, with 16 bases between them. The germline CDR1 and CDR2 sequences are SGHRS and YFSETQ. CDR3 region: CASSLASSPGSTQYF. CDR3 sequence (DNA): TGCGCCAGCAGCTTGGCCAGTAGCCCCGGGAGTACGCAGTATTTT.

This clonotype was seen ten or more times. V gene TRBV30 combines with J gene TRBJ1-4; 7 bases fit TRBD1. Looked up from germline, CDR1 is GTSNPN and CDR2 is SVGIG (reference sequence). The CDR3 is made up of 15 amino acids. The V segment lost 2 bases and the J segment 4 bases; nucleotides outside the gene matches: 7. The CDR3 is CAWSIGGYGNEKLFF. In nucleotides, the CDR3 is TGTGCCTGGAGTATAGGGGGCTACGGTAATGAAAAACTGTTTTTT.